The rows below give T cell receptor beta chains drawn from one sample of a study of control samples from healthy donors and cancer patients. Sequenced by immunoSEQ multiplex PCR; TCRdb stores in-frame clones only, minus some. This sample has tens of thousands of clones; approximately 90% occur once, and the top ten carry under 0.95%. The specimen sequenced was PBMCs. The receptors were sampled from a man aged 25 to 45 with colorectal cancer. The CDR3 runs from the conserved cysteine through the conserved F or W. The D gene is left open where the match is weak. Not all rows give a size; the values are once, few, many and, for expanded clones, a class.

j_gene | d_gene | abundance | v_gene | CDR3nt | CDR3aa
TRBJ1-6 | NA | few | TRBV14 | TGTGCCAGCAGCCACCACGACAGCCCCGATTCACCCCTCCACTTT | CASSHHDSPDSPLHF
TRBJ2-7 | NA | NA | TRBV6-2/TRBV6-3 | TGTGCCAGCAGTAGCCCGAGACAGAAGACTACCCGCTACGAGCAGTACTTC | CASSSPRQKTTRYEQYF
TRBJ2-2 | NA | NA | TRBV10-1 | TGCGCCAGCAGTGTGACTGGGAACACCGGGGAGCTGTTTTTT | CASSVTGNTGELFF
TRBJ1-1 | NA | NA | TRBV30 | TGTGCCCTTAATAGCGCCTGGGGCACTGAAGCTTTCTTT | CALNSAWGTEAFF
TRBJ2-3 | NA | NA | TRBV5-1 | TGCGCCAGCAGCATTAGCGGCAACACAGATACGCAGTATTTT | CASSISGNTDTQYF
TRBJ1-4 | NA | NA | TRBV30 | TGTGCCTGGACCAGGGGAAATAATGAAAAACTGTTTTTT | CAWTRGNNEKLFF
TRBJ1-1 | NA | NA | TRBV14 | TGTGCCAGCAGCCAGCTGGGGGGGGCATGGCTTGAAGCTTTCTTT | CASSQLGGAWLEAFF
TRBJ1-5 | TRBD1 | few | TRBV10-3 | TGTGCCATCAGTGAGTCGACAGGGGGGAATCAGCCCCAGCATTTT | CAISESTGGNQPQHF
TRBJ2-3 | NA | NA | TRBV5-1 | TGCGCCAGCAGCTTAGCTAGCGCTGATACGCAGTATTTT | CASSLASADTQYF
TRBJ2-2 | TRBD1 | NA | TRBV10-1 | TGCGCCAGCAGTAGGACAGGTTACACCGGGGAGCTGTTTTTT | CASSRTGYTGELFF
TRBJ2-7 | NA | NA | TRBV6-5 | TGTGCCAGCAGTTATGGGGGGACCTCCTACGAGCAGTACTTC | CASSYGGTSYEQYF
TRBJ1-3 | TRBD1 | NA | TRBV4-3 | TGCGCCAGCAGCCAAGATCTCTTGGGACAGGGGGCTGGAAACACCATATATTTT | CASSQDLLGQGAGNTIYF
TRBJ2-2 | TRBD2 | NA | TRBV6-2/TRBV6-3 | TGTGCCAGCAGTTATATTTGGCTAGCGGGGAACACCGGGGAGCTGTTTTTT | CASSYIWLAGNTGELFF
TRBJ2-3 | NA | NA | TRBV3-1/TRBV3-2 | TGTGCCAGCAGCCCTCAAACCAAAGCAGATACGCAGTATTTT | CASSPQTKADTQYF
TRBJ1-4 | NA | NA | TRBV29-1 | TGCAGCGTCGCAGGGGACGCCCGAGAGAGAAATGAAAAACTGTTTTTT | CSVAGDARERNEKLFF
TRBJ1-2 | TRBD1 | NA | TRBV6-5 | TGTGCCAGCAGGATAACGGACAGGGGGTATAATGGCTACACCTTC | CASRITDRGYNGYTF
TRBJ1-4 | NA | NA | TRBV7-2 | TGTGCCAGCAGCCCTTCAGTCGTCAGAACCGAAAAACTGTTTTTT | CASSPSVVRTEKLFF
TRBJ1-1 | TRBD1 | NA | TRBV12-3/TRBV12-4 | TGTGCCAGCAGTGTTACAGGGGGAAGAGCTTTCTTT | CASSVTGGRAFF
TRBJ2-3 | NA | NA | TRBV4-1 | TGCGCCAGCAGCCAAGATACACAGGGCCAAGGAACGCAGTATTTT | CASSQDTQGQGTQYF
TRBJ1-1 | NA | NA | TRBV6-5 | TGTGCCAGCAGTTACGGTAGCACTTTCACTGAAGCTTTCTTT | CASSYGSTFTEAFF
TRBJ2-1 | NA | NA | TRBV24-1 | TGTGCCACCAGTGATTCCCAAGGGGTATCCTACAATGAGCAGTTCTTC | CATSDSQGVSYNEQFF
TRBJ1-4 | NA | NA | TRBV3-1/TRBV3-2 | TGTGCCAGCAGCCAAGTCGGAGAGGGTAGGGAAAAACTGTTTTTT | CASSQVGEGREKLFF
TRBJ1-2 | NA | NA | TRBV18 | TGTGCCAGCTCACCAGTCCAGGGAAGCTCCTATGGCTACACCTTC | CASSPVQGSSYGYTF
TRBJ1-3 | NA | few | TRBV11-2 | TGTGCCAGCAGCTTAGTCGCAGGGTCTGGAAACACCATATATTTT | CASSLVAGSGNTIYF
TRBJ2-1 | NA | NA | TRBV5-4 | TGTGCCAGCACCATTACTGGGGGGGCCCGCTACAATGAGCAGTTCTTC | CASTITGGARYNEQFF
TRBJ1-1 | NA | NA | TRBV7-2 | TGTGCCAGCAGCCCCGGGTTACACACTGAAGCTTTCTTT | CASSPGLHTEAFF
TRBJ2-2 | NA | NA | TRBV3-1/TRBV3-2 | TGTGCCAGCAGCCAAGATCTGGGATGGGGATTGAACACCGGGGAGCTGTTTTTT | CASSQDLGWGLNTGELFF
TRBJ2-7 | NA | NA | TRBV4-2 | TGTGCCAGCAGCCCCGCGAAAACCTACGAGCAGTACTTC | CASSPAKTYEQYF
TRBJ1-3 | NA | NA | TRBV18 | TGTGCCAGCTCACCACCTTCACAGCTACGGAACACCATATATTTT | CASSPPSQLRNTIYF
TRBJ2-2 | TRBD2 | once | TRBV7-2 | TGTGCCAGCAGCCAAGGGACTAACCGCGCGAACACCGGGGAGCTGTTTTTT | CASSQGTNRANTGELFF
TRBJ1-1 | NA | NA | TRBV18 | TGTGCCAGCTCGCCCTCGGCACAGAACACTGAAGCTTTCTTT | CASSPSAQNTEAFF
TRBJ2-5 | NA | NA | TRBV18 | TGTGCCAGCTCGGGAAGGGGCCAATATAATTCCCAAGAGACCCAGTACTTC | CASSGRGQYNSQETQYF
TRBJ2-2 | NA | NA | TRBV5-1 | TGCGCCAGCAGCTTGGGGGCCACACAGGGTAACACCGGGGAGCTGTTTTTT | CASSLGATQGNTGELFF
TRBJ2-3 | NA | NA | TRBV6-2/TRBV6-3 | TGTGCCAGCAGTTGGTCCAAGACCACAGATACGCAGTATTTT | CASSWSKTTDTQYF
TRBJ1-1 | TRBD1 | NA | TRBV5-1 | TGCGCCAGCAGCTTGGAAACAGGGGGCTACACTGAAGCTTTCTTT | CASSLETGGYTEAFF
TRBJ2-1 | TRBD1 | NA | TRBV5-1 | TGCGCCAGCAGCTTGGGTAGAGGGACAGGGCACAATGAGCAGTTCTTC | CASSLGRGTGHNEQFF
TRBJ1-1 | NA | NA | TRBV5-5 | TGTGCCAGCAGCTTGGTCTCCGGGTATGGGAACACTGAAGCTTTCTTT | CASSLVSGYGNTEAFF
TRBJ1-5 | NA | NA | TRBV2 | TGTGCCAGCGTTTGGGGAGGGGGTCAGCCCCAGCATTTT | CASVWGGGQPQHF
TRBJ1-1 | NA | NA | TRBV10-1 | TGCGCCGGGGGACCGACCCCTGAAGCTTTCTTT | CAGGPTPEAFF
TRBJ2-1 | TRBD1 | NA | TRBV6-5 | TGTGCCAGCAGTTACAGTCCGGGACAGGGCAGGGATGAGCAGTTCTTC | CASSYSPGQGRDEQFF
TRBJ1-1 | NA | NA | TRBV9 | TGTGCCAGCAGCAAAGACACACAGAACACTGAAGCTTTCTTT | CASSKDTQNTEAFF
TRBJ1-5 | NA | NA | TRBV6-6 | TGTGCCAGCAGTCGAAACAGGGCAGTCGATCAGCCCCAGCATTTT | CASSRNRAVDQPQHF
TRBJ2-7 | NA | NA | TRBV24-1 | TGTGCCACCAGTACAGCAGGGACCCACGAGCAGTACTTC | CATSTAGTHEQYF
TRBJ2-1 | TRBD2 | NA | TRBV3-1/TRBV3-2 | TGTGCCAGCAGCCAGAGTTTAGCGGGTTACTCCTACAATGAGCAGTTCTTC | CASSQSLAGYSYNEQFF
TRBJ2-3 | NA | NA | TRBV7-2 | TGTGCCAGCAGCCTGATGGGTACAGATACGCAGTATTTT | CASSLMGTDTQYF